The clone carrying this T cell receptor (beta chain) showed up just once. The CDR3 is made up of 16 amino acids. Trimming at V came to 9 bases and at J to 7 bases, leaving 18 bases not matched to a gene. Germline V CDR1 and CDR2: MRHNA, SNTAGT. Sequencing was performed with immunoSEQ multiplex PCR; in TCRdb, only in-frame clones are kept and a portion is missing. The sample has 140,000 or so clones; roughly 80% are singletons. This sample was taken from a study of blood T cell repertoires in COVID-19. The chain couples TRBV6-4 to TRBJ2-1; TRBD1 matches 7 bases. Sequenced: peripheral blood. The receptor's source is a man between 65 and 79 years old who had recovered from COVID-19. CDR3 bases: TGTGCCAGTCGGGATGAGGGGGCGAAACTAGTTAATGAGCAGTTCTTC. This sequence encodes CASRDEGAKLVNEQFF.